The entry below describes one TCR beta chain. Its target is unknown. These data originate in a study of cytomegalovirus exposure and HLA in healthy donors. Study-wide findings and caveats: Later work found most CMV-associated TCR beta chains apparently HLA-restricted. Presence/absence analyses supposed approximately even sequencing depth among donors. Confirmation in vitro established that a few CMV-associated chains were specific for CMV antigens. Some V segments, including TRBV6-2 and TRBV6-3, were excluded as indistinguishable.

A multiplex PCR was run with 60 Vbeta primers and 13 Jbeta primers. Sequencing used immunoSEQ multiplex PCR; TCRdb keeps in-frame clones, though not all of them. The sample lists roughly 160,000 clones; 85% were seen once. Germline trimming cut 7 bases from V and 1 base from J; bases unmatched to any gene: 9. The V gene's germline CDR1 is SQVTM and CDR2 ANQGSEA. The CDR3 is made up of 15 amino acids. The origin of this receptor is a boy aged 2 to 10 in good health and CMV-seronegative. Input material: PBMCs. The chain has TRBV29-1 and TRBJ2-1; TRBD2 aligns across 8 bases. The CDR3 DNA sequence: TGCAGCGCCCCAAAACGGGGGGGGTCCTACAATGAGCAGTTCTTC. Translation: CSAPKRGGSYNEQFF.